This T cell receptor (beta chain) was identified in a study of early T cells in non-severe SARS-CoV-2 infection. The wider study: The study sequenced bulk RNA from unsorted whole blood, with chains unpaired.

The germline CDR1 and CDR2 sequences are SGHVS and FNYEAQ. Trimming cost V 0 bases and J 3 bases, with 9 bases left between them. This CDR3 has 14 residues. TCRdb fed the 5' RACE reads into MiXCR, producing one record per CDR3 protein. This sample has about 25,000 distinct CDR3 sequences, with roughly 4.9% found just once. The sequence was obtained from an adult who was a healthcare worker with PCR-confirmed SARS-CoV-2 infection or an uninfected control (not recorded which). The sequenced material came from whole blood. J is TRBJ2-7 and V is TRBV7-6; D is possibly TRBD1 (6 bases). CDR3 bases: TGTGCCAGCAGCTTAGCGGACAGCCTCTACGAGCAGTACTTC. It yields the protein CASSLADSLYEQYF.